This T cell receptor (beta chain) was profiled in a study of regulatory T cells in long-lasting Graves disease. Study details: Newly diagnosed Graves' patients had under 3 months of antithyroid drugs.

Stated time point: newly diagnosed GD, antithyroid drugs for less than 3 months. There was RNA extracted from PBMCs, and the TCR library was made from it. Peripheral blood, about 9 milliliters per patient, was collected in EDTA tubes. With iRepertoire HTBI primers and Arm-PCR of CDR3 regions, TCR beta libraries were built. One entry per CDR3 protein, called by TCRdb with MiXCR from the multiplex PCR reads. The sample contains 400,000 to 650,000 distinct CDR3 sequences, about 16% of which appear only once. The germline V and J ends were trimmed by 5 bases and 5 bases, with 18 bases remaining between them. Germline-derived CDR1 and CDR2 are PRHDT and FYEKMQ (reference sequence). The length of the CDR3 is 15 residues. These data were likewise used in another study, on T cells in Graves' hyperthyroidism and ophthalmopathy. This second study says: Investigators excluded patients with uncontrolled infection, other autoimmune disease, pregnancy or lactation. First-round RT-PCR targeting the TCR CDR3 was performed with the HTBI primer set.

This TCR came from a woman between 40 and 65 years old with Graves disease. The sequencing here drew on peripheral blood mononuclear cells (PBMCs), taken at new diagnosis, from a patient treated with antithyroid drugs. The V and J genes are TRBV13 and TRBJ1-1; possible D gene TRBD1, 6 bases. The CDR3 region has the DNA TGTGCCAGCAGCATACAGGGCTCCAGAGGGACTGAAGCTTTCTTT. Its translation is CASSIQGSRGTEAFF.